This T cell receptor (beta chain) appears in the sequencing data of a study of blood T cell repertoires in COVID-19. Study as a whole: Both acute and convalescent COVID-19 samples were obtained from the United States, Italy and Spain. Sources were T cells, B-cell-depleted T cells, or PBMCs; the material itself was cDNA or gDNA.

This CDR3 has 19 amino acids. Unmatched junction bases numbered 19, after V lost 6 bases and J lost 0 bases. CDR1 and CDR2 from the germline V gene are SNHLY and FYNNEI. The authors' processing: Scientists estimated how many nucleated cells there were by amplifying reference gene primers. Repertoires were generated with immunoSEQ multiplex PCR, while TCRdb's copy carries only in-frame clones and drops some. V, J and clone size were drawn from that table, and D and trimming were deduced from the DNA. The sample has a few hundred thousand clones; around 92% are singletons. Those enrolled in Seattle joined during active infection and were followed longitudinally afterward.

This clonotype was obtained from a person under 35 with COVID-19, enrolled during active disease. Material: peripheral blood. The chain employs TRBV2 and TRBJ1-1, with 7 bases fitting TRBD1. CDR3 amino acids: CASRRTLNRDSYVNTEAFF. CDR3 sequence (DNA): TGTGCCAGCAGGAGAACACTAAACCGGGACAGCTACGTGAACACTGAAGCTTTCTTT. The full variable domain, completed using reference TRBV2 and TRBJ1-1, is EPEVTQTPSHQVTQMGQEVILRCVPISNHLYFYWYRQILGQKVEFLVSFYNNEISEKSEIFDDQFSVERPDGSNFTLKIRSTKLEDSAMYFCASRRTLNRDSYVNTEAFFGQGTRLTVV.